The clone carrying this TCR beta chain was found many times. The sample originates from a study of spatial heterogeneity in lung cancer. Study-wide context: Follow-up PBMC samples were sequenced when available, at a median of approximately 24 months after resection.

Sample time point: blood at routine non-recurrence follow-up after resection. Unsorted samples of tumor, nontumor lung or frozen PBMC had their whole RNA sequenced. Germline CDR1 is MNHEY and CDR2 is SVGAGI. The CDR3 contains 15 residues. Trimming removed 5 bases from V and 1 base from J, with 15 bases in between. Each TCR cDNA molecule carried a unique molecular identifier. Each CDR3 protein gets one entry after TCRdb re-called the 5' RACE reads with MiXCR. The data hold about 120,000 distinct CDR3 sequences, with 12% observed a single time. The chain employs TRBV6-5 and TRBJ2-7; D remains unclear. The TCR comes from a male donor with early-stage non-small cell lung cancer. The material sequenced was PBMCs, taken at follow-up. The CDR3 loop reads CASSPYYGGSYEQYF. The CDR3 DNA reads TGTGCCAGCAGTCCGTATTACGGTGGGTCCTACGAGCAGTACTTC.